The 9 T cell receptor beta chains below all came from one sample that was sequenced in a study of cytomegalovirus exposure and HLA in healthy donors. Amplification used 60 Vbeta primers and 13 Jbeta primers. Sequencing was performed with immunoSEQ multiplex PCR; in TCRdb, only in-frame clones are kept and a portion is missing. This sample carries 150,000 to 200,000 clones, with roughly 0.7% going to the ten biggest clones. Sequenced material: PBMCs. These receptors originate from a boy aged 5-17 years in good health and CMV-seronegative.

The CDR3 here is CASSVGSSGGPFYNEQFF. The CDR3 coding sequence is TGTGCCAGCAGCGTAGGTTCTAGCGGGGGACCTTTCTACAATGAGCAGTTCTTC. The rearrangement uses TRBV9 and TRBJ2-1; 10 bases match TRBD2. This CDR3 comprises 18 residues. In germline, CDR1 is SGDLS, CDR2 YYNGEE. V was pared by 0 bases and J by 3 bases, with 9 bases of the junction left unmatched. Combining the CDR3 with reference TRBV9 and TRBJ2-1 gives the whole variable domain DSGVTQTPKHLITATGQRVTLRCSPRSGDLSVYWYQQSLDQGLQFLIQYYNGEERAKGNILERFSAQQFPDLHSELNLSSLELGDSALYFCASSVGSSGGPFYNEQFFGPGTRLTVL.

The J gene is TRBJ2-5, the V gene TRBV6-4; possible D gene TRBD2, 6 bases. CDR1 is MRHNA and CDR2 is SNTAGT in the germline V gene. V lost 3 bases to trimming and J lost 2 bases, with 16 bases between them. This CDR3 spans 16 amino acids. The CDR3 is CASSDPRGTLQETQYF. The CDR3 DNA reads TGTGCCAGCAGTGATCCGCGGGGCACCCTACAAGAGACCCAGTACTTC.

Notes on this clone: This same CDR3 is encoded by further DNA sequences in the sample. CDR3 region: CASSLGGNTEAFF. The CDR3 nucleotides read TGTGCCAGTAGCCTGGGGGGGAACACTGAAGCTTTCTTT. This chain uses TRBV19 with TRBJ1-1; D might be TRBD1 (5 bases). Germline CDR1 and CDR2: LNHDA and SQIVND (reference sequence). This CDR3 contains 13 residues. The V end was cut by 6 bases, the J end by 1 base, with 9 bases between.

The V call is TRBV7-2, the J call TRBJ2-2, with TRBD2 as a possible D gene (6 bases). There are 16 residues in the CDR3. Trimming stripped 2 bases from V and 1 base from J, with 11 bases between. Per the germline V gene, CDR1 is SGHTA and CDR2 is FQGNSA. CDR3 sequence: CASSLQGRGNTGELFF. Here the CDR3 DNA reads TGTGCCAGCAGCTTACAAGGGCGGGGGAACACCGGGGAGCTGTTTTTT.

The CDR3 spells CASSLEWRSGIQYF. CDR3 nucleotide sequence: TGTGCCAGCAGCTTGGAGTGGAGGTCGGGGATTCAGTACTTC. The genes are TRBV5-8 and TRBJ2-4, with D possibly matching TRBD2 (5 bases). V was cut by 0 bases and J by 10 bases, with 14 bases left in between. The CDR3 consists of 14 residues. Germline lookup yields CDR1 SGHTS and CDR2 YDEGEE.

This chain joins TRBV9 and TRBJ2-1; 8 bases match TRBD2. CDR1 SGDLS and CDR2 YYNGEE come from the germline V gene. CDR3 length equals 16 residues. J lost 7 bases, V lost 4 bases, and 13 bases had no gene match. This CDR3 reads CASSPYRGGAGNEQFF. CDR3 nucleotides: TGTGCCAGCAGCCCCTATCGGGGGGGGGCAGGGAATGAGCAGTTCTTC.

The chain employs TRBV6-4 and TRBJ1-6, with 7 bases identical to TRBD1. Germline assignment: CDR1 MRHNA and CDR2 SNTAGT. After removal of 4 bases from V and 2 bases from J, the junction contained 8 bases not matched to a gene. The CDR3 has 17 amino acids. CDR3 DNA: TGTGCCAGCAGTGCCCCGCACAGGGGACCCTATAATTCACCCCTCCACTTT. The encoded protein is CASSAPHRGPYNSPLHF.

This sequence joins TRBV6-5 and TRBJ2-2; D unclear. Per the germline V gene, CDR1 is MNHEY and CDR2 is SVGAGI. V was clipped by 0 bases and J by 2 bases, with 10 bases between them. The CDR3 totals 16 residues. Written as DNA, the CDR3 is TGTGCCAGCAGTTACTCCGAGGTCCGTAACACCGGGGAGCTGTTTTTT. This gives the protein CASSYSEVRNTGELFF.

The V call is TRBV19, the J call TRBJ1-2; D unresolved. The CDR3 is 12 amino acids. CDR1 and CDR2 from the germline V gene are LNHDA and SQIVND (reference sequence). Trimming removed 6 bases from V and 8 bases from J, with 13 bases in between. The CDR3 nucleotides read TGTGCCAGTAGGATTGGGCAAGTGGGCTACACCTTC. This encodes CASRIGQVGYTF.